This is a list of T cell receptor beta chains from one sample in a study of post-analysis software for immune sequencing data. Each CDR3 protein is one row after TCRdb ran MiXCR on the PCR reads. Altogether fewer than 700,000 distinct CDR3 sequences are present, around 44% being singletons, with the ten largest covering roughly 1.7%. Sequencing was carried out using blood. These receptor sequences come from a girl under 18 with multiple sclerosis. The CDR3 runs from the conserved cysteine through the conserved F or W. The D gene is left open where the match is weak. Clone size, where shown, is once, few, many, or a class for clones that have expanded.

CDR3nt	CDR3aa	d_gene	v_gene	j_gene	abundance
TGCAGCGTTGTGGGCGGCCAGGGTCGCCTAGCGGGAGGGCTGGAGACCCAGTTCTTC	CSVVGGQGRLAGGLETQFF	TRBD2	TRBV29-1	TRBJ2-1	.
TGTGCCAGCAGTTTGTATAGTAGGGAAGAGACCCAGTACTTC	CASSLYSREETQYF	.	TRBV12-3/TRBV12-4	TRBJ2-5	.
TGCGCCAGCAGCCTATCCCACCGAGACTATACTGAAGCTTTCTTT	CASSLSHRDYTEAFF	.	TRBV5-1	TRBJ1-1	.
TGTGCCAGCAAGGCTAGCGGGCCAGAGACCCAGTACTTC	CASKASGPETQYF	TRBD2	TRBV2	TRBJ2-5	.
TGTGCCAGCAGCAGACGGGACAGGGAAACAGATACGCAGTATTTT	CASSRRDRETDTQYF	TRBD1	TRBV5-5	TRBJ2-3	.
TGTGCCAGCAGCTTGGTTGGGCTAGCGCTTTACAATGAGCAGTTCTTC	CASSLVGLALYNEQFF	.	TRBV5-4	TRBJ2-1	.
TGCAGCGTTGAGGGGACTAGCGGGGCCCGCACAGATACGCAGTATTTT	CSVEGTSGARTDTQYF	TRBD2	TRBV29-1	TRBJ2-3	.
TGTGCCACCAGCAGAGGGTGGACTAGCGGGGAGCAAGAGACCCAGTACTTC	CATSRGWTSGEQETQYF	TRBD2	TRBV15	TRBJ2-5	few
TGTGCCAGCAGCCAAGGCCGGGACAATTCACCCCTCCACTTT	CASSQGRDNSPLHF	.	TRBV4-2	TRBJ1-6	.
TGCGCCAGCAGCTTTCGGTCTCTCTCCTACGAGCAGTACTTC	CASSFRSLSYEQYF	.	TRBV5-1	TRBJ2-7	.
TGTGCCAGCGCCAGGGGGGGACTAGCTTACGAGCAGTACTTC	CASARGGLAYEQYF	TRBD2	TRBV7-9	TRBJ2-7	.
TGTGCCAGCAGCTTGGTACGGGAGACAAACTATGGCTACACCTTC	CASSLVRETNYGYTF	.	TRBV5-4	TRBJ1-2	few